This TCR beta chain was obtained from a study of a mutant IDH1 vaccine in newly diagnosed glioma. Per germline, CDR1 MNHEY and CDR2 SMNVEV (reference sequence). Deletions cut 4 bases from V and 0 bases from J, with 9 bases between. This CDR3 contains 14 residues. The protocol was immunoSEQ multiplex PCR, while the TCRdb copy is restricted to in-frame clones and leaves out a portion. The sample includes tens of thousands of clones, about four fifths of them seen just once. In the case of this clone: Its specificity is not known.

Time point: week 23, last vaccination. The investigators gave 300 ug of mutant IDH1 20-mer peptide in each vaccine dose, together with topical imiquimod. This specimen was PBMCs, taken from a glioma patient whose treatment included an IDH1 peptide vaccine. The chain has TRBV27 and TRBJ1-1; possibly TRBD1 for D (5 bases). This TCR was sampled from a man in his forties with glioma. CDR3 amino acids: CASSSRVLNTEAFF. The DNA of the CDR3 is TGTGCCAGCAGTTCCAGGGTATTGAACACTGAAGCTTTCTTT.